A single sample gave rise to the 6 T cell receptor beta chains below, sequenced in a study of response to subunit inactivated influenza vaccine. TCRdb recomputed calls from the RT-PCR reads with MiXCR, one row per CDR3 protein. Counted here are about 500,000 distinct CDR3 sequences, approximately 15% occurring once; the ten biggest clones make up roughly 3%. The sequenced sample was CD4+ T cells sorted from PBMCs, obtained around 2 years after vaccination. These receptors came from a man between 50 and 75 years old who received an inactivated influenza vaccine.

This clonotype was found many times. V and J are TRBV12-3 or TRBV12-4 and TRBJ2-3; 9 positions match TRBD1. The V and J ends lost 1 base and 3 bases, in that order; junction bases with no gene match: 2. The length of the CDR3 is 15 residues. The CDR3: CASSLGTGVTDTQYF. CDR3 nucleotide sequence: TGTGCCAGCAGTTTAGGGACAGGGGTTACAGATACGCAGTATTTT.

The chain couples TRBV12-1 to TRBJ2-7. TRBV12-1 is described as a pseudogene. This CDR3 region has 15 residues. CDR3 in amino acids: CASSEPLDASYEQYF. CDR3 DNA sequence: TGCGCCAGCAGTGAGCCATTGGACGCCTCCTACGAGCAGTACTTC.

This clonotype came up a few times. The chain carries TRBV4-3 and TRBJ1-2; 9 positions match TRBD1. The CDR3 has 14 amino acids. Looked up from germline, CDR1 is LGHNA and CDR2 is YSLEER. The junction had 5 bases not matched to a gene; V was cut back by 2 bases and J by 7 bases. The CDR3 sequence is CASSQPGQGSGYTF. CDR3 coding DNA: TGCGCCAGCAGCCAACCGGGACAGGGTTCTGGCTACACCTTC.

Many counts were recorded for this clonotype. The chain recombines TRBV5-1 with TRBJ1-2, with 8 bases aligning to TRBD1. The CDR3 has 15 residues. Trimming took 2 bases from V and 1 from J; bases not matched to a gene: 4. Germline-derived CDR1 and CDR2 are SGHRS and YFSETQ. The CDR3, as DNA: TGCGCCAGCAGCTTCGGACAGGGAGGTAACTATGGCTACACCTTC. Translation gives CASSFGQGGNYGYTF. Variable domain in full (rest from reference TRBV5-1 and TRBJ1-2): KAGVTQTPRYLIKTRGQQVTLSCSPISGHRSVSWYQQTPGQGLQFLFEYFSETQRNKGNFPGRFSGRQFSNSRSEMNVSTLELGDSALYLCASSFGQGGNYGYTFGSGTRLTVV.

This clonotype came up many times. The CDR3 DNA reads TGCGCCAGCAGCTCTCGGACACAGTACAATGAGCAGTTCTTC. It specifies CASSSRTQYNEQFF. The chain links TRBV5-1 to TRBJ2-1, with D perhaps matching TRBD1 (5 bases). Between the trimmed V and J ends, which lost 3 bases and 4 bases, there was a span of 11 bases. Germline values: CDR1 SGHRS, CDR2 YFSETQ. The CDR3 runs to 14 residues.

This clonotype turned up a few times. The CDR3 nucleotides read TGTGCCAGCAGCGCAGGGGTCCACACTGAAGCTTTCTTT. As protein: CASSAGVHTEAFF. This sequence joins TRBV28 and TRBJ1-1; D perhaps matches TRBD1 (6 bases). There are 13 residues in the CDR3. Between the trimmed V and J ends, which lost 6 bases and 3 bases, there was a span of 11 bases. The germline gives CDR1 MDHEN, CDR2 SYDVKM. Complete variable domain (other parts from reference TRBV28 and TRBJ1-1): DVKVTQSSRYLVKRTGEKVFLECVQDMDHENMFWYRQDPGLGLRLIYFSYDVKMKEKGDIPEGYSVSREKKERFSLILESASTNQTSMYLCASSAGVHTEAFFGQGTRLTVV.